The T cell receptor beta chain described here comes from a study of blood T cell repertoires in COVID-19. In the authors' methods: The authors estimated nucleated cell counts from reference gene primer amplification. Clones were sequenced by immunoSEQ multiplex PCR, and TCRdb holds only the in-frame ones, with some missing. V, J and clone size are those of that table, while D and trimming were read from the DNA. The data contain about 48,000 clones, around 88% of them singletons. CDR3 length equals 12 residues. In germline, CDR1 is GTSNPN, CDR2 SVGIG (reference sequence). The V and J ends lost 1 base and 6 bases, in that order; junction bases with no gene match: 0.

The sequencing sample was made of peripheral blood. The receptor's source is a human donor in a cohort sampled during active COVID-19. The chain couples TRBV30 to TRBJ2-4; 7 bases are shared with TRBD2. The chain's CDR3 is CAWSGGGNIQYF. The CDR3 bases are TGTGCCTGGAGTGGGGGGGGAAACATTCAGTACTTC.